This paragraph reports one TCR beta chain. It lacks a known antigen. No per-base quality is available; no much larger clone lies one base away. This entry comes from a study of cytomegalovirus exposure and HLA in healthy donors (dated by TCRdb to the late 2010s). With respect to the entire study: An earlier analysis of fewer than 750 of the donors reported 276 Gb of sequence data and roughly 120 million unique TCR beta sequences obtained from 180 million or so T cells. Roughly 300 gigabases of sequencing data and approximately 91 million unique TCR sequences made up an early release that covered approximately 650 HLA-typed donors. Among the roughly 410 genotyped donors, 75% to 90% belonged to the genetic ancestry cluster associated with self-reported Caucasian donors. The study aimed to test whether signatures of past pathogen exposure could be identified by cataloging public T cell receptors. The study used immunosequencing to profile the T cell repertoires of more than 650 subjects and linked those repertoires to cytomegalovirus serostatus. A separate validation cohort of 100 to 150 different subjects was used in addition to the approximately 670-subject first cohort. High-throughput TCR immunosequencing, statistical association of individual TCRs with disease status, and machine learning were combined to predict cytomegalovirus infection status. A later analysis re-examined previously published TCR beta repertoires from 610 or so donors and added high-resolution HLA genotyping to investigate patterns of TCR occurrence. Rather than using new phenotypic data, the later analysis identified candidate immune exposures from TCR beta sequences and from how often those sequences occurred across donors. An earlier analysis of approximately 500 of the donors applied high-throughput TCR beta sequencing to assess whether each TCR beta V gene segment acted as functional or pseudogenic. Donor age, sex, ethnicity and CMV serostatus were compiled together with the repertoire data. Genome-wide SNP genotypes for about three fifths of the 666 donors were used in a later genetic analysis, which treated that subset as a discovery cohort. Every discovery cohort repertoire had been produced on one sequencing platform. HLA typing covered class I and class II loci at four-digit resolution. The number of donors typed differed by locus, with about 629-640 for A, B, C, DRB1 and DQB1, more than 500 for DQA1, approximately 580 for DPA1, and around 450 for DPB1. Four to six DR-DQ haplotypes were handled as single units for association and clustering, since linkage in the cohort was strong. Across approximately 400 genotyped donors of the cohort, an average of 235,054 unique TCR beta nucleotide sequences per donor were sequenced, and roughly a sixth of those sequences were non-productive.

The cohort was made up of 650 to 700 healthy bone marrow donors. All cohort members were sampled while nominally healthy, although unrecorded immune exposures were likely present. The donor was CMV seronegative and belonged to the group of 352 seronegative cohort members. Every donor gave a peripheral blood sample, and the peripheral blood mononuclear cells from that sample were used for TCR beta sequencing. Genomic DNA extraction from the blood cell samples was performed with the Qiagen DNeasy Blood Extraction Kit. The library came from the immunoSEQ multiplex PCR assay. A mixture of 60 forward primers for TCR Vbeta segments and 13 reverse primers for TCR Jbeta segments was used in the multiplex PCR. A multiplex PCR assay on genomic DNA amplified the CDR3 region of rearranged TCR beta genes. The Illumina HiSeq System was used to sequence the amplified TCR beta libraries as 87-base-pair reads. Per the source publication's procedure: Across the 600 to 700 repertoires, a later analysis counted 60 million to 90 million unique TCR beta chains, some 11 million of which were shared by at least two donors. Raw reads were error-corrected and collapsed into unique sequences by a nearest-neighbor algorithm in which closely related sequences were merged to remove PCR and sequencing errors. To assign V, D and J gene segments, CDR3 sequences were aligned to IMGT reference sequences. For a sequence to be retained, a match of at least six nucleotides to both a V gene segment and a J gene segment was required. A rearrangement was called productive if the CDR3 had no stop codons and remained in frame with V and J, and every other rearrangement was called non-productive. CDR3 was defined according to IMGT convention as the region running from the second conserved V-encoded cysteine to the conserved J-encoded phenylalanine. The earlier analysis of 500 to 650 of the donors excluded any sequence lacking an unambiguous match to a single V gene segment. In an earlier analysis of 587 of the donors, a V segment was called functional when productive rearrangements were above 56.7%, and segregating when the standard deviation between donors exceeded 5%. To diagnose cytomegalovirus status from the catalog of TCR beta chain sequences, a statistical classification framework was built. In a later analysis, TCR nucleotide sequences were compared against IMGT/GENE-DB human TR gene sequences so that V and J genes could be assigned. Using the TCRdist pipeline, a later analysis assigned CDR3 sequences along with most-parsimonious VDJ recombination scenarios. A later analysis defined each TCR beta chain by its CDR3 amino acid sequence plus V-gene family, and excluded reads lacking a unique V-gene family. A later analysis removed several hundred highly shared, low-generation-probability nucleotide sequences to deal with suspected cross-contamination and a sequencing artifact. In a later analysis, a clonal expansion index was calculated for each public chain from normalized within-repertoire ranks of inferred template counts. In a later analysis, generation probabilities were computed using a VDJ recombination model fitted to out-of-frame rearrangements, and the results were checked against IGoR. Hypergeometric tests were used in a later analysis to score TCR-TCR, TCR-HLA and TCR-CMV co-occurrence, with a repertoire-size bias correction applied to the TCR pairs. To estimate false discovery rates, a later analysis permuted the HLA or CMV assignments 20 times. In a later analysis, co-occurring TCRs were grouped using DBSCAN, with TCRdist sequence similarity added in when clustering inside HLA-allele-positive subsets. Repertoires with fewer than 30,000 or more than 120,000 public chains were left out of co-occurrence clustering, as were four to six repertoires with anomalous nucleotide sharing. What TCRdb holds here is the immuneACCESS table cut down to in-frame rearrangements. Part of the clones is not present; checked against another copy, under half of the missing clones reflect an unresolved V gene, and the others are unexplained. V and J calls and clone size come straight from that table; D and trimming were deduced from the DNA. The sample table records 250,000 to 350,000 clones; roughly 80% of these occur just once. The top ten hold about 0.28% of the sample.

Study-level results and caveats: The authors suggested that the approach could potentially be generalized to other disease states and immunological phenotypes. Linkage disequilibrium might explain the correlated functional status among segregating V segments, but an unknown experimental factor could not be ruled out. Because counts were too low, roughly 16 rarely observed V segments, including chromosome 9 orphons, were left out of the earlier analysis of 500 to 650 of the donors. Broadly in line with IMGT annotations, most TCR beta V segments showed up in productive rearrangements about 90% or about 30% of the time in an earlier analysis of around 550 of the donors. In vitro tests confirmed that a few of the cytomegalovirus-associated TCR beta chains recognize cytomegalovirus antigens. For the cohort, immune exposure information was limited to CMV serostatus. A group of highly shared sequence variants was considered likely to be a technical artifact of the sequencing pipeline. In a later analysis, TCR association rates were found to vary across HLA loci, with the most associated TCRs seen for DRB1 alleles and the fewest for HLA-C alleles. Only TCR beta chains were sequenced in this cohort, and the absence of alpha or paired-chain data limited detectable features. While some public TCRs were present in many individuals, most TCR sequences turned up only very rarely across donors. A later analysis reported that several top co-occurrence clusters appeared linked to parvovirus B19, influenza, CMV and Epstein-Barr virus. An association between a missense DCLRE1C variant and V-gene and J-gene trimming of TCR beta chains was found in a later genetic analysis and replicated in an independent cohort. A further reported finding was that TCR beta sequences accurately predicted the HLA-A and HLA-B alleles for most subjects in the first cohort. A later genetic analysis reported fewer N-insertions in productive TCRs among donors in an Asian-associated ancestry cluster than the roughly 620-donor mean. The classifier was reported to diagnose cytomegalovirus status with high specificity and sensitivity in both the original and validation cohorts. When HLA alleles, especially DR and DQ, strongly co-occurred, TCR associations were difficult to assign to individual alleles. In a later analysis, about 17,000 TCR beta sequences were associated with specific HLA alleles at a false discovery rate of 0.05. Most CMV-associated TCR beta chains appeared to be HLA-restricted in a later analysis, and the HLA associations seemed to be driven largely by CMV exposure. Sequencing depth was assumed to be roughly uniform across donors in the presence/absence analyses, though that assumption may not hold. Some IMGT-functional V segments, including TRBV6-2 and TRBV6-3, could not be told apart with the 87-base-pair reads, so those segments were excluded. Because some donors lacked HLA typing at each locus, the association tests relied only on the typed subset. A total of some 180 TCR beta chains were listed by the study as associated with cytomegalovirus. In a later analysis, HLA-associated TCR beta chains were found to be more clonally expanded and to have lower generation probabilities than equally common non-associated chains.

The germline ends are 10 bases apart after V is trimmed by 3 bases and J by 6 bases. The CDR1 and CDR2 encoded by the germline V gene are SGHRS and YFSETQ. The cysteine opens and the phenylalanine closes a CDR3 of 12 amino acids. The sequence is cut down to CDR3 DNA, 36 bases in frame from base 1. Recombination connected TRBV5-1 to TRBJ2-7; confidence is insufficient to name the D gene. The source material was PBMCs. This receptor was taken from a girl under 10 years old in good health and CMV-seronegative. CDR3 sequence: CASSSRIGEQYF. The nucleotide sequence reads as follows: TGCGCCAGCAGCTCCAGGATCGGCGAGCAGTACTTC. When the CDR3 is completed using the reference TRBV5-1 and TRBJ2-7 genes on either side, the full variable domain is KAGVTQTPRYLIKTRGQQVTLSCSPISGHRSVSWYQQTPGQGLQFLFEYFSETQRNKGNFPGRFSGRQFSNSRSEMNVSTLELGDSALYLCASSSRIGEQYFGPGTRLTVT.